This T cell receptor beta chain was observed in a study of shared T cell receptors in the human thymus. Clones were sequenced by immunoSEQ multiplex PCR, and TCRdb holds only the in-frame ones, with some missing. The table lists 720,000 or so clones, approximately 85% of them singletons. Trimming took off 4 bases at V and 4 bases at J, with 13 bases between the two ends. CDR3 length equals 15 residues. Germline V gives CDR1 MNHEY, CDR2 SVGAGI. This same sample was also part of a study on human thymus T cells. That source adds: Donors consisted of healthy Finnish infants (having corrective surgery for congenital heart defects). What appeared biased in thymic and blood repertoires was the usage of V and J genes.

Sample: thymocytes. V and J are TRBV6-5 and TRBJ1-4, with D hard to call. This receptor was identified in a girl younger than two with a congenital heart defect. As DNA, the CDR3 is TGTGCCAGCAGTTTTCGTGGGCTGGGTAATGAAAAACTGTTTTTT. Translated: CASSFRGLGNEKLFF.